The T cell receptor beta chain described here comes from a study of vaccination effects on CD4 cells after COVID-19. The protocol was immunoSEQ multiplex PCR, while the TCRdb copy is restricted to in-frame clones and leaves out a portion. The table includes about 14,000 clones, over 60% detected once. Expansion of antigen-specific CD4+ T cells with viral peptide pools was carried out by the ViraFEST assay before sequencing. The culture ran for nine to ten days, and then CD4+ T cells were isolated. Previously uninfected by SARS-CoV-2, the vaccine recipients also showed negative nucleocapsid antibodies. Wells containing approximately 2 million PBMC each were cultured with 10 IU/ml IL-2 and 8.5 to 10 ug/ml peptides. Details on this clone: Antigen unknown.

General study points: Common cold coronavirus cross-reactivity was shown by only 1 of 255 vaccine-induced clones in healthy vaccinees.

Trimming took 3 bases from V and 3 from J, leaving 9 bases between them. The CDR3 length is 14 residues. The germline gives CDR1 SNHLY, CDR2 FYNNEI. The receptor comes from a human donor who received a COVID-19 vaccine. The sequenced sample was CD4+ T cells from PBMCs cultured with HCoV-229E spike peptides, obtained before COVID-19 vaccination. The V and J genes are TRBV2 and TRBJ1-5, with unresolved D. The CDR3 DNA sequence: TGTGCCAGCAGTGACATTCATCCCAATCAGCCCCAGCATTTT. This gives the protein CASSDIHPNQPQHF.